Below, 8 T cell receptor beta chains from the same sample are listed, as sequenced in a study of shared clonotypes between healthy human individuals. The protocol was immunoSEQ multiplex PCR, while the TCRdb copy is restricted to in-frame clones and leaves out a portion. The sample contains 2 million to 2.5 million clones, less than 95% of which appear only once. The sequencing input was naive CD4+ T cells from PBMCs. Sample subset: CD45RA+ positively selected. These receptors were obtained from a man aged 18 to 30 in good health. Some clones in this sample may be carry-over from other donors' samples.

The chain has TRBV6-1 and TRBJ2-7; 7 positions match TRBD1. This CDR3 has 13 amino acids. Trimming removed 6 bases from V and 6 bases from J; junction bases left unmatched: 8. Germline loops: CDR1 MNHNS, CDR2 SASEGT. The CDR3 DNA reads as TGTGCCAGCAGGGGAGAGAGACAGGGCGAGCAGTACTTC. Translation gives CASRGERQGEQYF.

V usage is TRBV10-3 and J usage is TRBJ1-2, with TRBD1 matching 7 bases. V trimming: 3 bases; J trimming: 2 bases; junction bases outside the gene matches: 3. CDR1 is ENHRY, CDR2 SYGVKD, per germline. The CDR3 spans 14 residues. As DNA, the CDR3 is TGTGCCATCAGTGAACAGGGGAGGAACTATGGCTACACCTTC. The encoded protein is CAISEQGRNYGYTF.

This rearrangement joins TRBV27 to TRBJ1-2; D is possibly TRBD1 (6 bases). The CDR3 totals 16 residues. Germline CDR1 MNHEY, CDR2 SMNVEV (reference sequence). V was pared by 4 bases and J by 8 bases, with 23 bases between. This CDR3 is CASSSQGPLPYGGYTF. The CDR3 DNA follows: TGTGCCAGCAGTTCGCAGGGGCCCCTCCCCTATGGCGGCTACACCTTC.

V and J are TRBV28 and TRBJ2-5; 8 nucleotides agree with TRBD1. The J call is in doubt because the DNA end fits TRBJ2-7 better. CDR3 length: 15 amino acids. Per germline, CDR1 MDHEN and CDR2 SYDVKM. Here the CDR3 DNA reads TGTGCCAGCAGTTTCCCTTACAGGGGGGACTACGAGCAGTACTTC. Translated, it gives CASSFPYRGDYEQYF.

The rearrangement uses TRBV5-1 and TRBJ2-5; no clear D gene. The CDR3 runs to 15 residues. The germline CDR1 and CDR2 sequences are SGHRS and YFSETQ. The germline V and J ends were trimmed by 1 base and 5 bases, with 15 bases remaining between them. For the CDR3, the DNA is TGCGCCAGCAGCTTGCTTCTACTGGGTTCCGAGACCCAGTACTTC. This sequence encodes CASSLLLLGSETQYF.

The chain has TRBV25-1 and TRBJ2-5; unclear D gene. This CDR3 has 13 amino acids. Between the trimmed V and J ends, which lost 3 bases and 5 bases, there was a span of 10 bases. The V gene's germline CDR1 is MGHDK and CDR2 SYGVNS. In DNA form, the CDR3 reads TGTGCCAGCAGTGAGGATTACTCGGAGACCCAGTACTTC. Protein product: CASSEDYSETQYF.

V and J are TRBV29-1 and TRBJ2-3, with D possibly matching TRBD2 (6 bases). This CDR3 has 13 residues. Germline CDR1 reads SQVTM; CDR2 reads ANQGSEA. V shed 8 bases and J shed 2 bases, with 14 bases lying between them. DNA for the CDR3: TGCAGCCTAGCGCTCCTCCTCACAGATACGCAGTATTTT. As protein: CSLALLLTDTQYF.

CDR3 bases: TGTGCCAGCAGCGCTGCGAACCTGGGACAGGCCTACACTGAAGCTTTCTTT. It specifies CASSAANLGQAYTEAFF. The J gene is TRBJ1-1, the V gene TRBV9, with TRBD1 matching 8 bases. Trimming at V came to 3 bases and at J to 3 bases, leaving 13 bases not matched to a gene. Germline CDR1 and CDR2: SGDLS and YYNGEE. The CDR3 extends over 17 amino acids.